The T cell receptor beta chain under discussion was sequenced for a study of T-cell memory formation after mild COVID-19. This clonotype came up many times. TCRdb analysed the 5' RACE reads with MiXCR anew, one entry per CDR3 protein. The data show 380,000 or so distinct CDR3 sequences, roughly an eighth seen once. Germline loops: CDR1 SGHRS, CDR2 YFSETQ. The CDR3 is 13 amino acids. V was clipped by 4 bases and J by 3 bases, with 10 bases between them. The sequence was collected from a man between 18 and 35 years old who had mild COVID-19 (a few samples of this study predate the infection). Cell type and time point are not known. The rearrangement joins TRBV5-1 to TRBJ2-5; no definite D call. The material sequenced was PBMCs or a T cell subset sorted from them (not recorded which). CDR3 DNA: TGCGCCAGCAGCCTCGCGGCGGAAGAGACCCAGTACTTC. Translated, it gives CASSLAAEETQYF.